The present entry profiles one T cell receptor beta chain with its context. No antigen is known for it. The data stem from a study of cytomegalovirus exposure and HLA in healthy donors. Study at large: An early release of data contained some 80 million unique TCRs, which came from HLA-typed donors. Study results and caveats: Most TCR sequences were rare, but some public TCRs occurred in many donors. An analysis that was carried out later associated 16,951 TCR beta sequences with HLA alleles at 0.05 false discovery rate. The study listed 164 cytomegalovirus-associated TCR beta chains.

Vbeta (60) and Jbeta (13) primers were used in the PCR. Measured with immunoSEQ multiplex PCR; TCRdb has only the in-frame clones, and not every one. Of approximately 170,000 clones in the sample, under 85% were seen once. Per germline, CDR1 SEHNR and CDR2 FQNEAQ (reference sequence). The CDR3 runs 13 residues. The J segment lost 10 bases and the V segment lost 6 bases, leaving 8 bases of the junction unmatched. The sample was PBMCs. The clonotype comes from a woman between 18 and 30 years old in good health and CMV-seropositive. The chain links TRBV7-9 to TRBJ1-1; 10 bases align to TRBD1. CDR3 amino acids: CASSRQGAFRAFF. CDR3 bases: TGTGCCAGCAGTCGACAGGGGGCCTTCCGAGCTTTCTTT.